These 10 T cell receptor beta chains originate from one sample sequenced in a study of T-cell memory formation after mild COVID-19. From the 5' RACE reads, TCRdb called clonotypes with MiXCR, one entry per CDR3 protein. The repertoire holds roughly 190,000 distinct CDR3 sequences, around 17% seen once, with 2.4% in the top ten. The sample was PBMCs or a T cell subset sorted from them (not recorded which). The receptors stem from an adult woman who had mild COVID-19 (a few samples of this study predate the infection). Cell type and time point are not known.

This clonotype was detected a few times. The chain has TRBV30 and TRBJ1-5; D uncertain. Trimming took off 1 base at V and 3 bases at J, with 7 bases between the two ends. Germline lookup yields CDR1 GTSNPN and CDR2 SVGIG (reference sequence). The CDR3 has 13 amino acids. CDR3 in amino acids: CAWSARYNQPQHF. Here the CDR3 DNA reads TGTGCCTGGAGTGCGAGGTACAATCAGCCCCAGCATTTT.

The sample holds a few counts of this clonotype. The chain combines TRBV12-3 or TRBV12-4 with TRBJ2-1; D not certain. Trimming stripped 3 bases from V and 9 bases from J, with 12 bases between. This CDR3 contains 13 residues. The CDR3 DNA follows: TGTGCCAGCAGTTTTCGTCTTTCCGGTGAGCAGTTCTTC. This codes for CASSFRLSGEQFF.

The rearrangement uses TRBV5-1 and TRBJ2-1; a weak D match, TRBD1 (6 bases). Germline V gene sequence: CDR1 SGHRS, CDR2 YFSETQ. The CDR3 is made up of 12 amino acids. V was cut by 0 bases and J by 14 bases, with 12 bases left in between. The CDR3 bases are TGCGCCAGCAGCTTGGGAACAGGGATGGAGTTCTTC. Its translation: CASSLGTGMEFF.

The rearrangement uses TRBV6-5 and TRBJ1-2, with TRBD1 matching 8 bases. CDR1 and CDR2 from the germline V gene are MNHEY and SVGAGI. Losses at the gene ends were 5 bases for V and 3 bases for J; bases not matched to a gene: 8. The CDR3 has 15 amino acids. The chain's CDR3 is CASSRTWTGYYGYTF. The CDR3 bases are TGTGCCAGCAGTCGCACCTGGACAGGGTACTATGGCTACACCTTC.

V gene TRBV5-5 combines with J gene TRBJ1-1; possible D gene TRBD1, 5 bases. This CDR3 has 16 residues. V lost 4 bases to trimming and J lost 4 bases, with 20 bases between them. Germline CDR1 and CDR2: SGHKS and YYEKEE (reference sequence). As DNA, the CDR3 is TGTGCCAGCAGCCTACGGGTGAGGGACGGGAGCACTGAAGCTTTCTTT. It encodes CASSLRVRDGSTEAFF.

This chain uses TRBV11-2 with TRBJ2-2; D unresolved. CDR1 SGHAT and CDR2 FQNNGV come from the germline V gene. Between the trimmed V and J ends, which lost 4 bases and 0 bases, there was a span of 6 bases. There are 14 residues in the CDR3. The CDR3 is CASSWGSNTGELFF. In nucleotides, the CDR3 is TGTGCCAGCAGCTGGGGTTCGAACACCGGGGAGCTGTTTTTT.

A note on this clonotype: This could be a read error, since a much larger clone is one nucleotide away. The V call is TRBV3-1, the J call TRBJ1-2; D call uncertain. The CDR3 is 13 residues long. Germline CDR1 reads LGHDT; CDR2 reads YNNKEL (reference sequence). Trimming removed 5 bases from V and 2 bases from J, with 9 bases in between. DNA for the CDR3: TGTGCCAGCAGCACGAGTATCAACTATGGCTACACCTTC. Translated, it gives CASSTSINYGYTF.

This clonotype showed up just a few times. The chain has TRBV6-1 and TRBJ1-1, with D possibly matching TRBD1 (5 bases). The CDR3 is made up of 16 amino acids. The germline V and J ends were trimmed by 8 bases and 1 base, with 20 bases remaining between them. Germline V gene sequence: CDR1 MNHNS, CDR2 SASEGT. CDR3 in DNA: TGTGCCAGCCGGACCCCCGGGGACTGGAGGAACACTGAAGCTTTCTTT. Its protein is CASRTPGDWRNTEAFF.

In this sample, this clonotype turned up a few times. The chain carries TRBV12-3 or TRBV12-4 and TRBJ1-2; D ambiguous. Trimming took 0 bases from V and 8 from J, leaving 13 bases between them. This CDR3 is 14 amino acids long. CDR3 protein: CASSLASGRKGYTF. The CDR3 nucleotides are TGTGCCAGCAGTTTAGCGAGTGGGCGGAAGGGCTACACCTTC.

The J gene is TRBJ2-7, the V gene TRBV4-3, with D tentatively TRBD2 (5 bases). The CDR3 has 16 amino acids. Germline lookup yields CDR1 LGHNA and CDR2 YSLEER. V lost 4 bases and J 4 bases, leaving 20 bases between the germline ends. The CDR3 nucleotides are TGCGCCAGCAGCCGTGGAGAAGCGGATAGTCTTTACGAGCAGTACTTC. Protein product: CASSRGEADSLYEQYF.